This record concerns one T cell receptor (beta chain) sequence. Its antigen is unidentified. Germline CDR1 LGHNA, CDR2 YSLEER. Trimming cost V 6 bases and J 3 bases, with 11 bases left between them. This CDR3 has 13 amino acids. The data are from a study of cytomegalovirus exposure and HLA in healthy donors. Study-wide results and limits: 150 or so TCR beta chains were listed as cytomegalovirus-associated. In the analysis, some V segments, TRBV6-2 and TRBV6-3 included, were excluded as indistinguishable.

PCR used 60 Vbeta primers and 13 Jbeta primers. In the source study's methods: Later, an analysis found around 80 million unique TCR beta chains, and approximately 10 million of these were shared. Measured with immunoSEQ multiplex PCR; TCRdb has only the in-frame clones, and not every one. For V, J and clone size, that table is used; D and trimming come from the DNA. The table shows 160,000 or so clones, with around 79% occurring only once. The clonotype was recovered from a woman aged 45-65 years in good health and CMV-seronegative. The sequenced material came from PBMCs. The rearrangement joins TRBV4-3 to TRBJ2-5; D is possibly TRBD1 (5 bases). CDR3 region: CASRGPGEETQYF. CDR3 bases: TGCGCCAGCAGGGGGCCCGGAGAAGAGACCCAGTACTTC.